The rows below give T cell receptor beta chains drawn from one sample of a study. One entry per CDR3 protein, called by TCRdb with MiXCR from the 5' RACE reads. The sample consists of approximately 58,000 distinct CDR3 sequences, approximately 27% of them appearing once. Source material: tumor-infiltrating Tregs sorted from the breast tumor. These receptors all stem from a female donor with breast cancer. The CDR3 runs from the conserved cysteine through the conserved F or W. A D gene is named only where the DNA matches it firmly. Clone size, where shown, is once, few, many, or a class for clones that have expanded.

V gene	clone size	J gene	D gene	CDR3 DNA	CDR3 protein
TRBV12-3/TRBV12-4	-	TRBJ2-1	TRBD2	TGTGCCAGCAGTGAACTAGCGGGAGATGATGAGCAGTTCTTC	CASSELAGDDEQFF
TRBV12-3/TRBV12-4	-	TRBJ1-3	TRBD1	TGTGCCAGCAGGCCGGACAGGGGCAACTCTGGAAACACCATATATTTT	CASRPDRGNSGNTIYF
TRBV4-2	-	TRBJ1-5	-	TGTGCCAGCAGCATGAGGGTCGGGCACCCCCAGCATTTT	CASSMRVGHPQHF
TRBV20-1	-	TRBJ2-1	-	TGCAGTGCTAGGTCGGGGGACAACTCCTACAATGAGCAGTTCTTC	CSARSGDNSYNEQFF
TRBV12-3/TRBV12-4	-	TRBJ1-2	-	TGTGCCAGCAGTTTAACGAAACTCCCCGATGGCTACACCTTC	CASSLTKLPDGYTF
TRBV4-2	few	TRBJ1-2	-	TGTGCCAGCAGCCGACCCACCTCCGGGACGGGGGATGGCTACACCTTC	CASSRPTSGTGDGYTF
TRBV6-1	many	TRBJ1-1	-	TGTGCCAGCAGAGAGTTTTTGTTGGGGACTGAAGCTTTCTTT	CASREFLLGTEAFF
TRBV5-1	few	TRBJ2-3	TRBD2	TGTGCCAGCAGCAATGGACTAGCGGGGAGCACAGATACGCAGTATTTT	CASSNGLAGSTDTQYF
TRBV29-1	few	TRBJ2-7	-	TGCAGCGTTGATTTTGAGCTAATCTACGAGCAGTACTTC	CSVDFELIYEQYF
TRBV4-1	medium-sized	TRBJ2-7	TRBD2	TGCGCCAGCAGCCAAGGAACGGCGGGAGGGTACGAGCAGTACTTC	CASSQGTAGGYEQYF
TRBV30	-	TRBJ2-1	-	TGTGCCTGGAGACTCGACAGGATATACAATGAGCAGTTCTTC	CAWRLDRIYNEQFF
TRBV12-3/TRBV12-4	few	TRBJ2-6	TRBD1	TGTGCCAGCAGGGCGGACAGGGGGAGCTCTGGGGCCAACGTCCTGACTTTC	CASRADRGSSGANVLTF
TRBV15	-	TRBJ2-4	TRBD2	TGTGCCACCAGCAGCCCGAGGCCTAGCGGGAGGAACATTCAGTACTTC	CATSSPRPSGRNIQYF
TRBV11-2	few	TRBJ2-2	-	TGTGCCAGCAGCTTGTCTGGCCGAAGGTCCGGGGAGCTGTTTTTT	CASSLSGRRSGELFF
TRBV5-1	-	TRBJ2-5	TRBD1	TGCGCCAGCAGCTTCTACAGGGGGGAGACCCAGTACTTC	CASSFYRGETQYF
TRBV28	few	TRBJ2-2	-	TGTGCCAGCAGCTCTGGGGGGGAGCTGTTTTTT	CASSSGGELFF
TRBV20-1	-	TRBJ2-3	TRBD2	TGCAGTGCTAACGGACTAGCGGGAGCAGATACGCAGTATTTT	CSANGLAGADTQYF
TRBV30	-	TRBJ2-5	-	TGTGCCTGGAGTAGGGTAGCACAAGAGACCCAGTACTTC	CAWSRVAQETQYF
TRBV28	many	TRBJ1-1	-	TGTGCCAGCAGTTTGTTGCGTGGGGCCCAGGGGGCTTTCTTT	CASSLLRGAQGAFF
TRBV6-2/TRBV6-3	few	TRBJ2-3	TRBD2	TGTGCCAGCAGCCCGAGGACTAGCGGGAGTCCAAAAAGGGGCACAGATACGCAGTATTTT	CASSPRTSGSPKRGTDTQYF
TRBV20-1	-	TRBJ2-4	TRBD2	TGCAGTGCTGGAATAGCGGGAGTAGCCAAAAACATTCAGTACTTC	CSAGIAGVAKNIQYF
TRBV7-9	many	TRBJ2-5	TRBD2	TGTGCCAGCAGCCCGAGCGGGGGGCAAGAGACCCAGTACTTC	CASSPSGGQETQYF
TRBV3-1	many	TRBJ2-7	-	TGTGCCAGCAGCCAAGGGGCAGGGTTTGGCGAGCAGTACTTC	CASSQGAGFGEQYF
TRBV5-1	many	TRBJ2-5	TRBD1	TGCGCCAGCAGCCGACAGGGCCTCCACTTTACTGGGGAGACCCAGTACTTC	CASSRQGLHFTGETQYF
TRBV6-2/TRBV6-3	-	TRBJ1-5	-	TGTGCCAGCAGTTCACAGGGACGGAGCAATCAGCCCCAGCATTTT	CASSSQGRSNQPQHF
TRBV28	-	TRBJ1-5	-	TGTGCCAGCAGCCCCCCCGAGGGTGGGGGATACAATCAGCCCCAGCATTTT	CASSPPEGGGYNQPQHF
TRBV4-2	-	TRBJ1-1	-	TGTGCCAGCAGGAGGATAGGGACAAACCAGGGGGCTTTCTTT	CASRRIGTNQGAFF
TRBV7-9	-	TRBJ2-3	-	TGTGCCAGCAGCTCCGGACAGAGCACAGATACGCAGTATTTT	CASSSGQSTDTQYF
TRBV2	-	TRBJ2-1	-	TGTGCCAGCAGTGTGGGGGCCCCGGGGAATGAGCAGTTCTTC	CASSVGAPGNEQFF
TRBV2	-	TRBJ1-5	-	TGTGCCAGCAGTGAACATCTCAATCAGCCCCAGCATTTT	CASSEHLNQPQHF